These 7 T cell receptor beta chains share one sample of origin, sequenced in a study of technical replicates of blood from a few donors. Repertoires were generated with immunoSEQ multiplex PCR, while TCRdb's copy carries only in-frame clones and drops some. The table lists about 88,000 clones, around 94% of them singletons, with 0.25% in the top ten. Sequences were obtained from T cells isolated from PBMCs. The origin of the receptors is a human donor in good health.

The chain links TRBV4-1 to TRBJ2-1; 7 bases map to TRBD1. V lost 7 bases to trimming and J lost 1 base; unmatched junction nucleotides: 4. Germline V gene lookup returns CDR1 MGHRA and CDR2 YSYEKL. This CDR3 is 14 amino acids long. The CDR3 sequence is CASKGAFSYNEQFF. The CDR3 region has the DNA TGCGCCAGCAAGGGGGCTTTTTCCTACAATGAGCAGTTCTTC.

The V gene is TRBV7-9, the J gene TRBJ1-1; D is uncertain. Germline assignment: CDR1 SEHNR and CDR2 FQNEAQ (reference sequence). V lost 6 bases and J 0 bases, leaving 11 bases between the germline ends. The CDR3 extends over 14 amino acids. The CDR3 reads CASRTHDMNTEAFF. The CDR3 region has the DNA TGTGCCAGCAGGACTCACGATATGAACACTGAAGCTTTCTTT.

The CDR3: CASSEPGQSNTEAFF. The CDR3 coding sequence is TGTGCCAGCAGCGAACCTGGACAGTCGAACACTGAAGCTTTCTTT. The chain combines TRBV5-8 with TRBJ1-1, with a tentative D call TRBD1 (6 bases). The CDR3 has 15 residues. The V gene lost 4 bases and the J gene lost 1 base, with 14 bases spanning the gap. Germline CDR1 is SGHTS and CDR2 is YDEGEE. Full variable domain (rest looked up from reference TRBV5-8 and TRBJ1-1): EAGVTQSPTHLIKTRGQQATLRCSPISGHTSVYWYQQALGLGLQFLLWYDEGEERNRGNFPPRFSGRQFPNYSSELNVNALELEDSALYLCASSEPGQSNTEAFFGQGTRLTVV.

V is TRBV9 and J is TRBJ1-2, with a possible D match to TRBD1 (5 bases). Germline CDR1 SGDLS, CDR2 YYNGEE. This CDR3 spans 12 amino acids. Trimming cost V 4 bases and J 2 bases, with 6 bases left between them. CDR3 amino acids: CASSRGNYGYTF. CDR3 nucleotides: TGTGCCAGCAGCCGGGGGAACTATGGCTACACCTTC. The entire variable domain, with the rest obtained from reference TRBV9 and TRBJ1-2, is as follows: DSGVTQTPKHLITATGQRVTLRCSPRSGDLSVYWYQQSLDQGLQFLIQYYNGEERAKGNILERFSAQQFPDLHSELNLSSLELGDSALYFCASSRGNYGYTFGSGTRLTVV.

CDR3 nucleotides: TGTGCCAGCAGTGAAAGGGGACAGGGGGCCTACGAGCAGTACTTC. It translates to CASSERGQGAYEQYF. V gene TRBV6-1 combines with J gene TRBJ2-7; 11 nucleotides line up with TRBD1. The germline CDR1 and CDR2 sequences are MNHNS and SASEGT. V dropped 2 bases and J dropped 2; count of bases not matched to a gene: 2. This CDR3 is 15 amino acids long.

The V and J genes are TRBV15 and TRBJ2-7, with a possible D match to TRBD1 (6 bases). Per germline, CDR1 LNHNV and CDR2 YYDKDF (reference sequence). V lost 0 bases, J lost 4 bases, and 7 bases lay in between. This CDR3 comprises 13 residues. The DNA of the CDR3 is TGTGCCACCAGCAGAGATACAGGGTACGAGCAGTACTTC. This encodes CATSRDTGYEQYF. Complete variable domain (other parts from reference TRBV15 and TRBJ2-7): DAMVIQNPRYQVTQFGKPVTLSCSQTLNHNVMYWYQQKSSQAPKLLFHYYDKDFNNEADTPDNFQSRRPNTSFCFLDIRSPGLGDTAMYLCATSRDTGYEQYFGPGTRLTVT.

V is TRBV10-1 and J is TRBJ2-7; D is uncertain. This CDR3 has 12 residues. Germline V gene data show CDR1 as WNHNN and CDR2 as SYGVQD (reference sequence). The germline V and J ends were trimmed by 0 bases and 7 bases, with 7 bases remaining between them. In DNA form, the CDR3 reads TGCGCCAGCAGTGAGTCAACAAAGGAGCAGTACTTC. Its translation: CASSESTKEQYF.